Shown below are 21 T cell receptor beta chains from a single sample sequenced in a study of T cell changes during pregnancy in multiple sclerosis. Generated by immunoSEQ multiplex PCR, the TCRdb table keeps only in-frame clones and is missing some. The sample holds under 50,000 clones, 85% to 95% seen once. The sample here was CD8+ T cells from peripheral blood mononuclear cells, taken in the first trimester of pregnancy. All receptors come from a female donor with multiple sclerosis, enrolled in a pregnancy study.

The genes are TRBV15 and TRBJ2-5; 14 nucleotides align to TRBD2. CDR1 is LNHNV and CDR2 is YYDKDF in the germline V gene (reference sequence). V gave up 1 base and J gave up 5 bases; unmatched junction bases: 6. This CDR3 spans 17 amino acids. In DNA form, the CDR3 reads TGTGCCACCAGCAGAGTAGGGACTAGCGGGAGCGGGGAGACCCAGTACTTC. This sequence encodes CATSRVGTSGSGETQYF. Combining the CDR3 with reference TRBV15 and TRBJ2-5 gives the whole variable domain DAMVIQNPRYQVTQFGKPVTLSCSQTLNHNVMYWYQQKSSQAPKLLFHYYDKDFNNEADTPDNFQSRRPNTSFCFLDIRSPGLGDTAMYLCATSRVGTSGSGETQYFGPGTRLLVL.

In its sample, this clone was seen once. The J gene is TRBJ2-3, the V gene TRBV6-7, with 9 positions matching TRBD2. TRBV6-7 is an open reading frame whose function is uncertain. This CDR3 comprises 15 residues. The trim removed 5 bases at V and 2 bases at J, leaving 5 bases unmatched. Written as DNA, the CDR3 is TGTGCCAGCAGTCCCCGACTAGCGGACACAGATACGCAGTATTTT. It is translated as CASSPRLADTDTQYF.

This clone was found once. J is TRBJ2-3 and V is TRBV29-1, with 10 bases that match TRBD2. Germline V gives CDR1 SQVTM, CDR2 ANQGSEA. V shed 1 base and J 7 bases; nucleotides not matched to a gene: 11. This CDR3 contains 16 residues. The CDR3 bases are TGCAGCGTTGAAGTTGAAGCTAGCGGGAGCGGTTATACGCAGTATTTT. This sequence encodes CSVEVEASGSGYTQYF.

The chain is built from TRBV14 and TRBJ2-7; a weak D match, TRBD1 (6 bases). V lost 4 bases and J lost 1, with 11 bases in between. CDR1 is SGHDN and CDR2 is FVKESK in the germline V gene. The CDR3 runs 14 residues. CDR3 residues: CASSRGGPSYEQYF. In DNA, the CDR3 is TGTGCCAGCAGCCGAGGGGGTCCGTCCTACGAGCAGTACTTC.

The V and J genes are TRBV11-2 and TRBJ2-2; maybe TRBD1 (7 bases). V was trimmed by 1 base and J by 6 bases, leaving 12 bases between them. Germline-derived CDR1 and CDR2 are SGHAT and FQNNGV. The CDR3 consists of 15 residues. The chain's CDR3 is CASSLGQGGPGELFF. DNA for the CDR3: TGTGCCAGCAGCTTAGGACAGGGAGGACCCGGGGAGCTGTTTTTT.

The CDR3 loop is CASSLGQGLYTDTQYF. As DNA, the CDR3 is TGTGCCAGCAGTTTGGGCCAGGGTCTCTACACAGATACGCAGTATTTT. The J gene is TRBJ2-3, the V gene TRBV27, with TRBD1 as a possible D gene (5 bases). The length of the CDR3 is 16 residues. V dropped 3 bases and J dropped 2 bases, with 15 bases sitting between them. The V gene's germline CDR1 is MNHEY and CDR2 SMNVEV (reference sequence).

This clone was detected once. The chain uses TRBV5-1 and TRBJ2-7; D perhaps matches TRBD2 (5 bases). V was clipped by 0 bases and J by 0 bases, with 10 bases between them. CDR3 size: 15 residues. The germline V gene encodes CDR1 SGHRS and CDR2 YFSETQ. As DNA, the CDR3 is TGCGCCAGCAGCTTGGAACACAGCGGCTCCTACGAGCAGTACTTC. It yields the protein CASSLEHSGSYEQYF.

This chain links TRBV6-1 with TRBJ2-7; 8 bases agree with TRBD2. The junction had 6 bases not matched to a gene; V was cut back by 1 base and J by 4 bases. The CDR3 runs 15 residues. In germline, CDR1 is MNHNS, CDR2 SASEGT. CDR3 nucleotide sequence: TGTGCCAGCAGTGAAGGACTAGCGAGAAAGTACGAGCAGTACTTC. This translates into CASSEGLARKYEQYF.

CDR3 sequence reads: CATSREGRGYEQYF. DNA for the CDR3: TGTGCCACCAGCAGAGAGGGCAGGGGCTACGAGCAGTACTTC. V usage is TRBV15 and J usage is TRBJ2-7; D is possibly TRBD1 (6 bases). CDR3 length equals 14 residues. Trimming shortened V by 0 bases and J by 3 bases, and 9 bases separated the two germline ends. In germline, CDR1 is LNHNV, CDR2 YYDKDF (reference sequence).

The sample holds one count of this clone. CDR3 nucleotides: TGTGCCAGCAGTCACCCCAGGGGGACTAACACTGAAGCTTTCTTT. As protein: CASSHPRGTNTEAFF. The V gene is TRBV28, the J gene TRBJ1-1; TRBD1 matches at 7 bases. J lost 2 bases, V lost 5 bases, and 8 bases had no gene match. Germline assignment: CDR1 MDHEN and CDR2 SYDVKM. This CDR3 is 15 amino acids long.

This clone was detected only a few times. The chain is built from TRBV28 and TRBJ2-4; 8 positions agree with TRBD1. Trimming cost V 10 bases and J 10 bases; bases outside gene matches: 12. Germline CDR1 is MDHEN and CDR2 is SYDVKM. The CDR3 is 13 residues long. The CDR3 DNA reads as TGTGCCACCGCTCTGGACAGGGTTGATATTCAGTACTTC. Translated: CATALDRVDIQYF.

The CDR3 DNA reads TGTGCCAGCAGCGTAGATGGGAGCGGGTACGAGCAGTACTTC. Protein: CASSVDGSGYEQYF. J is TRBJ2-7 and V is TRBV9; TRBD2 might be the D (6 bases). The V gene lost 0 bases and the J gene lost 4 bases, with 11 bases spanning the gap. CDR3 length equals 14 residues. CDR1 and CDR2 (germline): SGDLS, YYNGEE.

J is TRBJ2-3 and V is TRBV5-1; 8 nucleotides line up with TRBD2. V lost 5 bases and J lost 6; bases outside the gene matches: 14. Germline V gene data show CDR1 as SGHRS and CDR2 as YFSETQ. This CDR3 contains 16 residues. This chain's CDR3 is CASRIVGAGVPDTQYF. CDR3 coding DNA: TGCGCCAGCAGGATTGTAGGAGCGGGAGTTCCGGATACGCAGTATTTT.

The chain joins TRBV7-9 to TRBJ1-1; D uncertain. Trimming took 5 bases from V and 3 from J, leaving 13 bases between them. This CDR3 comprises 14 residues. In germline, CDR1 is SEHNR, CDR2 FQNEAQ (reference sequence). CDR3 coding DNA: TGTGCCAGCAGCCCCCGGAGTTCGGACACTGAAGCTTTCTTT. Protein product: CASSPRSSDTEAFF.

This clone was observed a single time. The CDR3: CASSLAGTSGSNEQFF. CDR3 coding DNA: TGCGCCAGCAGCTTGGCGGGGACTAGCGGGAGCAATGAGCAGTTCTTC. This chain uses TRBV5-1 with TRBJ2-1; 14 bases line up with TRBD2. Looked up from germline, CDR1 is SGHRS and CDR2 is YFSETQ. This CDR3 is built from 16 residues. V gave up 0 bases and J gave up 6 bases; unmatched junction bases: 2.

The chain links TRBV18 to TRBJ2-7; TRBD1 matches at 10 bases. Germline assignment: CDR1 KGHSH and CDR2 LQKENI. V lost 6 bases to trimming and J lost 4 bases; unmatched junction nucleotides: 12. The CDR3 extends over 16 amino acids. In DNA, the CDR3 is TGTGCCAGCTCGACGGGGGACAGGGGCCGTTTGTACGAGCAGTACTTC. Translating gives CASSTGDRGRLYEQYF.

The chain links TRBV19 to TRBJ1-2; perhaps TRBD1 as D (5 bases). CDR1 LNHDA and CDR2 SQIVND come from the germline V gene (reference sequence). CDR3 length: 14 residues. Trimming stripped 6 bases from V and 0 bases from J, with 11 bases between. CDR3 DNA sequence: TGTGCCAGTAGCTACAGGTCCTCTAACTATGGCTACACCTTC. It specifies CASSYRSSNYGYTF.

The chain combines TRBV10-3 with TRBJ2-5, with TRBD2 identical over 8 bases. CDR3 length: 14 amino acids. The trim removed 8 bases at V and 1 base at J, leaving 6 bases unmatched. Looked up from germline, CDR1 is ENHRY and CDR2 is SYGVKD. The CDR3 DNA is TGTGCCATCCGAACTAGCGGAGCCCAAGAGACCCAGTACTTC. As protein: CAIRTSGAQETQYF.

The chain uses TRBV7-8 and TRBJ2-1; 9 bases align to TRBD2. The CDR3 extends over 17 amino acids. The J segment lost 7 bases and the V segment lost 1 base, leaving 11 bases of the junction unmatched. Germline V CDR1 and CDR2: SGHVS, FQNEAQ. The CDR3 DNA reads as TGTGCCAGCAGCTTAGTTTTCGCGGGAGGGGCTATGAATGAGCAGTTCTTC. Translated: CASSLVFAGGAMNEQFF.

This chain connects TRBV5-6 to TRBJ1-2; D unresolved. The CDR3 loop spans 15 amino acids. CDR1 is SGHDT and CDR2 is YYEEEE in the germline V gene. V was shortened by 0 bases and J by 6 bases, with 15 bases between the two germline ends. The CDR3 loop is CASSLEVGWEDGYTF. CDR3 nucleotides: TGTGCCAGCAGCTTGGAGGTAGGGTGGGAGGATGGCTACACCTTC.

The DNA for the CDR3 is TGTGCCAGCAGCCCATGGGAGAACCAAGAGACCCAGTACTTC. It yields the protein CASSPWENQETQYF. The rearrangement joins TRBV9 to TRBJ2-5; tentatively, D is TRBD2 (5 bases). This CDR3 is 14 amino acids long. Germline lookup yields CDR1 SGDLS and CDR2 YYNGEE. Trimming took off 4 bases at V and 0 bases at J, with 10 bases between the two ends.